This T cell receptor (beta chain) was observed in a study of beta chain features in type 1 diabetes. Study as a whole: The examined sorted cells totaled 107,917,701 across samples.

All sorted populations exceeded 95% purity. CDR1 and CDR2 from the germline V gene are MNHEY and SMNVEV (reference sequence). V trimming: 5 bases; J trimming: 4 bases; junction bases outside the gene matches: 4. The CDR3 has 14 residues. The isolated RNA, all of it, was reverse transcribed, so expressed TCRB transcripts were what got sequenced. Roughly 3.4 million reads per sample on average were obtained from naive, central memory and regulatory T cell samples. Profiled with immunoSEQ multiplex PCR; TCRdb holds only in-frame clones, not every one. This sample yields 250,000 to 350,000 clones, of which around 15% are seen a single time; more than 6.5% belongs to the top ten.

The chain combines TRBV27 with TRBJ1-5, with TRBD1 identical over 8 bases. The sequenced sample was central memory CD4+ T cells from blood. The TCR was taken from a man under 40 in good health. This CDR3 reads CASSLRDRNQPQHF. CDR3 in DNA: TGTGCCAGCAGTCTCCGGGACAGGAATCAGCCCCAGCATTTT.